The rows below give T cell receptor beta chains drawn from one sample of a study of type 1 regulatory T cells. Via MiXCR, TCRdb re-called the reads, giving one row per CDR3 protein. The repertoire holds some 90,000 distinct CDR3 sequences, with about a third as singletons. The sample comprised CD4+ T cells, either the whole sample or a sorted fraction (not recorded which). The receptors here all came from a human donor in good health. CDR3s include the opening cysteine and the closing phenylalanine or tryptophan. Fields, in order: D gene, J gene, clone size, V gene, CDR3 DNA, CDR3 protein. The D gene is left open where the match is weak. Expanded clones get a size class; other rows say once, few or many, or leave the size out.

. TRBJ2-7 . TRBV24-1 TGTGCCACCAGTGATGGAGGGGGAGCTCCCTACGAGCAGTACTTC CATSDGGGAPYEQYF
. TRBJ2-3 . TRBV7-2 TGTGCCAGCAGTATCGGCCTAGGGTTCACAGATACGCAGTATTTT CASSIGLGFTDTQYF
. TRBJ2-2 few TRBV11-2 TGTGCCAGCAGCTTCGCAACCCGGGAGCTGTTTTTT CASSFATRELFF
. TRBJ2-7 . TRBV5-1 TGCGCCAGCAGCCCACGGGACACTTCCTACGAGCAGTACTTC CASSPRDTSYEQYF
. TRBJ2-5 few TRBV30 TGTGCCTGGAGTGTGTCTGGGGACGAGACCCAGTACTTC CAWSVSGDETQYF
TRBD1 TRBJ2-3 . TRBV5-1 TGCGCCAGCAGCTCTAGACAGGGGACAGATACGCAGTATTTT CASSSRQGTDTQYF
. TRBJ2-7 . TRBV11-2 TGTGCCAGCAGCTTAGCGACGGGCCAGCAGTACTTC CASSLATGQQYF
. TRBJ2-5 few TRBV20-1 TGCAGTGCTAGAGTTTTCGGCCAGCCCGAAGAGACCCAGTACTTC CSARVFGQPEETQYF
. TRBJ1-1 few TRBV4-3 TGCGCCAGCAGCCAAGATTTCAGGGCCTCTGAAGCTTTCTTT CASSQDFRASEAFF
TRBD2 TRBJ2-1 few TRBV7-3 TGTGCCAGCAGCTTAATGTCGCCCAGCGGGAGGGTTGGGGGAAGTGAGCAGTTCTTT CASSLMSPSGRVGGSEQFF
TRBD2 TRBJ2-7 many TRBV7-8 TGTGCCAGCAGCAGAGGGACTACTGAAACCTACGAGCAGTACTTC CASSRGTTETYEQYF
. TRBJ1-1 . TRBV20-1 TGCAGTGCTAGAGCGAAGGCGGAGTACACTGAAGCTTTCTTT CSARAKAEYTEAFF
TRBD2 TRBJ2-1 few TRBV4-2 TGTGCCAGCAGCCAAGTCCGCACTAGCGGGAGATTCGAGCAGTTCTTC CASSQVRTSGRFEQFF
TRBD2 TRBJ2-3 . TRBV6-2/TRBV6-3 TGTGCCAGCAGTCGGGCCTCTAGCGGGAGCACAGATACGCAGTATTTT CASSRASSGSTDTQYF
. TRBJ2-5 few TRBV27 TGTGCCAGCAGTTTAGGGCAGGGGTATGGGAAGACCCAGTACTTC CASSLGQGYGKTQYF
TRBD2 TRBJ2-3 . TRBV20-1 TGCAGTGCACGACTAGCGGGAGTCACAGATACGCAGTATTTT CSARLAGVTDTQYF
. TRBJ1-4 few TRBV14 TGTGCCAGCAGCTCGCATGGGAAACTGTTTTTT CASSSHGKLFF
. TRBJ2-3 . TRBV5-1 TGCGCCAGCAGCTTGAGGGGGGTTCACACAGATACGCAGTATTTT CASSLRGVHTDTQYF
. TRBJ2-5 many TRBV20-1 TGCAGTGCGGGGCAAGAGACCCAGTACTTC CSAGQETQYF
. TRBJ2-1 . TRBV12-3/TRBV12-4 TGTGCCAGCAGTTTACTTCGGGTTGAGCAGTTCTTC CASSLLRVEQFF
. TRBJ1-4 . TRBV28 TGTGCCAGCAGTCCCCACGACTCCAATGAAAAACTGTTTTTT CASSPHDSNEKLFF
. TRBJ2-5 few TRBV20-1 TGCAGTGCTAGGGCAGTCCAAGAGACCCAGTACTTC CSARAVQETQYF
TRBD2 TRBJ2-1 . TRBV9 TGTGCCAGCAGCGTCGCTAGCGGGAGAGGGGACAATGAGCAGTTCTTC CASSVASGRGDNEQFF
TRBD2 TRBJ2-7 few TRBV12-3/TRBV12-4 TGTGCCAGCAGTTCATCGACTAGCGTAAACGAGCAGTACTTC CASSSSTSVNEQYF
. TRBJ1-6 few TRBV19 TGTGCCAGCACCAAACTAAGGAATTCACCCCTCCACTTT CASTKLRNSPLHF
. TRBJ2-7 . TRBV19 TGTGCCAGTAGTCAACTTTTAAATTCCTACGAGCAGTACTTC CASSQLLNSYEQYF
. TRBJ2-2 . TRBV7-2 TGTGCCAGCAGCTTAGACGGTCAACTGAGGGGGGAGCTGTTTTTT CASSLDGQLRGELFF
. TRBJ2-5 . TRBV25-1 TGTGCCAGCAGAAGTTACATCACAGAGACCCAGTACTTC CASRSYITETQYF
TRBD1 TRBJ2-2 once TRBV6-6 TGTGCCAGCAGTGAACTCGACAGGGGGCGCACCGGGGAGCTGTTTTTT CASSELDRGRTGELFF
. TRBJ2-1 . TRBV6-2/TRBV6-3 TGTGCCAGCAGTTCGGCCCGACCTAGGGACAATGAGCAGTTCTTC CASSSARPRDNEQFF
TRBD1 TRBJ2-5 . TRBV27 TGTGCCAGCAGTTCCAATCCGGGACAGGGACAAAAAGAGACCCAGTACTTC CASSSNPGQGQKETQYF
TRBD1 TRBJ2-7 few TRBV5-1 TGCGCCAGCAGCTTTACAGGGGGCGAGCCCTACGAGCAGTACTTC CASSFTGGEPYEQYF
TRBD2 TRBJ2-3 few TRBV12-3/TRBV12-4 TGTGCCAGCAGTTCCCGGACTAGCGGCATCACAGATACGCAGTATTTT CASSSRTSGITDTQYF
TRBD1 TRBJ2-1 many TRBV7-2 TGTGCCAGCAGCTTAGGGGGACAGGGCTTTCTCTACAATGAGCAGTTCTTC CASSLGGQGFLYNEQFF
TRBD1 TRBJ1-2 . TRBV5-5 TGTGCCAGCAGCGCGGGACAGGGGGAAATCTATGGCTACACCTTC CASSAGQGEIYGYTF
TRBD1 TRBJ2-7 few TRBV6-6 TGTGCCAGCACCCCAACCCGGGACAGGGGTGATCGGGAGCAGTACTTC CASTPTRDRGDREQYF
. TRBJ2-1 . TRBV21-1 TGTGCCAGCAGGCGTAGCGGGAGGAGCCTCTACAATGAGCAGTTCTTC CASRRSGRSLYNEQFF
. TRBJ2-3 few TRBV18 TGTGCCAGCTCACCTTTGGTTACAGATACGCAGTATTTT CASSPLVTDTQYF
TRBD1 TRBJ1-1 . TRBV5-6 TGTGCCAGCAGCTTGCCCGGGACAGGGGACACTGAAGCTTTCTTT CASSLPGTGDTEAFF
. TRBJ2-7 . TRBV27 TGTGCCAGCAGTTTCCGACAGGAGCCCTTCTACGAGCAGTACTTC CASSFRQEPFYEQYF
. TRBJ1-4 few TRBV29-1 TGCAGCGCCAAAGAGGACGGAGCAACTAATGAAAAACTGTTTTTT CSAKEDGATNEKLFF
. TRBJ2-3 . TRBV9 TGTGCCAGCAGCGTGGGGGGGCTATCTAGCACAGATACGCAGTATTTT CASSVGGLSSTDTQYF
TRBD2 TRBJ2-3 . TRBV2 TGTGCCAGCAGGGGATTCGGGACTAGCGAATCGAATACGCAGTATTTT CASRGFGTSESNTQYF
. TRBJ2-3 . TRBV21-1 TGTGCCAGCAGCAAGCGATTACAGGGATGGACAGATACGCAGTATTTT CASSKRLQGWTDTQYF
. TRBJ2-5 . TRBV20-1 TGCAGTGCTAGAGCCCCCAGGGGATCGGAAGAGACCCAGTACTTC CSARAPRGSEETQYF
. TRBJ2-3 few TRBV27 TGTGCCAGCAGTTTAGGGTACACAGATACGCAGTATTTT CASSLGYTDTQYF
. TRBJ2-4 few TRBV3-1 TGTGCCAGCAGCCAAGATCCCGGTGGAGGGTGGAACATTCAGTACTTC CASSQDPGGGWNIQYF
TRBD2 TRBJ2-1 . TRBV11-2 TGTGCCAGTAGGCCGGGACTAGCGGGAGGGGGTTTCGGTGAGCAGTTCTTC CASRPGLAGGGFGEQFF
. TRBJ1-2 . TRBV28 TGTGCCAGCAGTTTACCTCAGGGGTTCTATGGCTACACCTTC CASSLPQGFYGYTF
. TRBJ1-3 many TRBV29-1 TGCAGCGTTGGAGTCCCTCCCACTTCCATATATTTT CSVGVPPTSIYF
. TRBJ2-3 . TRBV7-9 TGTGCCAGCAGCCCCAGGGATATGGGGCGGAGAATAGGGGATACGCAGTATTTT CASSPRDMGRRIGDTQYF
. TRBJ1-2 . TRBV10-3 TGTGCCATCAGTGAGGGGATCGGGGGCCTAGGCGGCTACACCTTC CAISEGIGGLGGYTF
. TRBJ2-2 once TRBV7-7 TGTGCCAGCAGCACGGGGGCCGGGGGGCTGTTTTTT CASSTGAGGLFF
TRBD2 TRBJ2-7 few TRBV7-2 TGTGCCAGCAGCTCTAGGGCCAGGACTAGTTATAACGAGCAGTACTTC CASSSRARTSYNEQYF
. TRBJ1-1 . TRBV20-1 TGCAGTGCGATTACAGGGTTGGTGCAAATGAACACTGAAGCTTTCTTT CSAITGLVQMNTEAFF